Below are 9 T cell receptor beta chains sequenced from a single sample in a study of blood T cell repertoires in COVID-19. This table comes from immunoSEQ multiplex PCR, and its TCRdb copy is limited to in-frame clones, with some not included. The sample carries about 380,000 clones, around 90% recorded once. Sequenced sample: PBMCs or T cells enriched from blood (not recorded which). Receptor source: a woman aged 18-29 years who had recovered from COVID-19.

The chain is built from TRBV6-5 and TRBJ2-1, with a tentative D call TRBD2 (5 bases). V gave up 4 bases and J gave up 8 bases, with 12 bases separating them. The CDR3 is 13 amino acids. The germline gives CDR1 MNHEY, CDR2 SVGAGI. The chain's CDR3 is CASSFGIWDEQFF. The CDR3 coding sequence is TGTGCCAGCAGTTTCGGGATCTGGGATGAGCAGTTCTTC.

The chain joins TRBV11-2 to TRBJ1-6; 8 nucleotides match TRBD1. The germline CDR1 and CDR2 sequences are SGHAT and FQNNGV. The CDR3 sequence is 18 residues long. Germline trimming cut 6 bases from V and 0 bases from J; bases unmatched to any gene: 10. CDR3: CASRPIGQGSSYNSPLHF. CDR3 bases: TGTGCCAGCAGACCCATCGGACAGGGAAGCTCCTATAATTCACCCCTCCACTTT.

CDR3 sequence (DNA): TGCGCCAGCAGCTTGGCCGGCGGCGGTGGAAATGAAGCTTTCTTT. Protein: CASSLAGGGGNEAFF. The chain recombines TRBV5-1 with TRBJ1-1, with D unresolved. With 0 bases removed from V and 7 bases from J, the gap between germline ends came to 16 bases. Per germline, CDR1 SGHRS and CDR2 YFSETQ. The CDR3 runs to 15 residues.

The rearrangement uses TRBV4-1 and TRBJ1-5; D may be TRBD1 (6 bases). This CDR3 spans 15 amino acids. V gave up 3 bases and J gave up 3 bases, with 12 bases separating them. CDR1 is MGHRA and CDR2 is YSYEKL in the germline V gene. CDR3 region: CASSHARGPNQPQHF. CDR3 nucleotides: TGCGCCAGCAGCCACGCCAGGGGACCCAATCAGCCCCAGCATTTT.

J is TRBJ1-2 and V is TRBV18; 9 nucleotides agree with TRBD1. Germline CDR1 and CDR2: KGHSH and LQKENI. V lost 3 bases and J lost 5; bases outside the gene matches: 7. This CDR3 comprises 15 residues. The CDR3 DNA sequence: TGTGCCAGCTCACCGGGACAGGGCACGGTATATGGCTACACCTTC. It is translated as CASSPGQGTVYGYTF.

The rearrangement uses TRBV15 and TRBJ1-2; TRBD1 matches at 7 bases. This CDR3 is built from 13 residues. V dropped 5 bases and J dropped 7; count of bases not matched to a gene: 7. Germline V gene lookup returns CDR1 LNHNV and CDR2 YYDKDF (reference sequence). CDR3 nucleotide sequence: TGTGCCACCAGCGGCTCAGGGGGAACTGGCTACACCTTC. It is translated as CATSGSGGTGYTF.

This clone occurred once. J is TRBJ1-3 and V is TRBV15; D gene uncertain. V was trimmed by 3 bases and J by 3 bases, leaving 6 bases between them. CDR3 length: 13 residues. Germline-derived CDR1 and CDR2 are LNHNV and YYDKDF (reference sequence). The CDR3 nucleotides are TGTGCCACCAGCAGGGTCGGTGGAAACACCATATATTTT. It codes for CATSRVGGNTIYF.

This chain uses TRBV7-9 with TRBJ2-7; D is perhaps TRBD1 (5 bases). Germline V gives CDR1 SEHNR, CDR2 FQNEAQ (reference sequence). Trimming pared 6 bases from V and 8 bases from J, leaving 14 bases between. This CDR3 has 12 residues. The CDR3 loop is CASRPQGFKQYF. The CDR3 DNA reads TGTGCCAGCAGGCCCCAGGGTTTTAAGCAGTACTTC. The variable domain in full, completed from reference TRBV7-9 and TRBJ2-7, reads DTGVSQNPRHKITKRGQNVTFRCDPISEHNRLYWYRQTLGQGPEFLTYFQNEAQLEKSRLLSDRFSAERPKGSFSTLEIQRTEQGDSAMYLCASRPQGFKQYFGPGTRLTVT.

V gene TRBV6-5 combines with J gene TRBJ1-4; 7 bases match TRBD1. The J segment lost 8 bases and the V segment lost 10 bases, leaving 7 bases of the junction unmatched. The CDR3 runs to 12 residues. Germline values: CDR1 MNHEY, CDR2 SVGAGI. CDR3 sequence reads: CATRTGLEKLFF. The CDR3 region has the DNA TGTGCCACTCGGACAGGACTCGAAAAACTGTTTTTT.